This T cell receptor (beta chain) was identified in a study of post-analysis software for immune sequencing data. General study points: In patients, four to six TRBV segments were more frequent than in controls, with TRBV5-6, TRBV5-1 and TRBV20-1 among them.

As regards this clonotype: Antigen: not known.

Each TCR beta cDNA library carried unique molecular identifiers. Each CDR3 protein gets one entry after TCRdb re-called the PCR reads with MiXCR. The sample consists of about 460,000 distinct CDR3 sequences, 40% to 55% of them appearing once. With 4 bases clipped from V and 5 bases from J, the junction kept 1 base outside the gene matches. Germline V gene lookup returns CDR1 MNHNY and CDR2 SVGAGI (reference sequence). CDR3 length: 12 residues. The specimen was blood. The TCR originated in a girl between 5 and 17 years old with multiple sclerosis. The chain has TRBV6-6 and TRBJ1-1; 7 bases agree with TRBD1. Here the CDR3 reads CASSSQGTEAFF. CDR3 DNA sequence: TGTGCCAGCAGTTCACAGGGGACTGAAGCTTTCTTT.